What follows are 23 T cell receptor beta chains derived from one specimen sequenced in a study of spatial heterogeneity in lung cancer. A single record per CDR3 protein comes from TCRdb applying MiXCR to the 5' RACE reads. The table includes more than 95,000 distinct CDR3 sequences, 12% detected once. The time point here: blood at routine non-recurrence follow-up after resection. The study sequenced unsorted whole RNA from tumor, nontumor lung or frozen PBMC. This sample comprised PBMCs, obtained at follow-up. Receptors originate from a male donor with early-stage non-small cell lung cancer.

CDR3 sequence reads: CATGQGQETQYF. In DNA form, the CDR3 reads TGTGCCACCGGACAGGGACAAGAGACCCAGTACTTC. The chain links TRBV24-1 to TRBJ2-5; 8 nucleotides line up with TRBD1. Germline V gene lookup returns CDR1 KGHDR and CDR2 SFDVKD. This CDR3 is built from 12 residues. The ends lost 9 bases at V and 2 bases at J; junction bases unmatched: 1.

This clonotype was recorded a few times. This chain links TRBV18 with TRBJ2-7; the match to TRBD1 covers 11 bases. Looked up from germline, CDR1 is KGHSH and CDR2 is LQKENI. Trimming cost V 3 bases and J 2 bases; bases outside gene matches: 6. This CDR3 is built from 16 residues. CDR3 sequence: CASSPPRGQGAYEQYF. The DNA for the CDR3 is TGTGCCAGCTCACCTCCGCGGGGACAGGGGGCCTACGAGCAGTACTTC.

The table lists this clonotype with many counts. The chain uses TRBV7-2 and TRBJ2-3, with D perhaps TRBD2 (6 bases). Germline CDR1 and CDR2: SGHTA and FQGNSA. CDR3 size: 15 residues. Trimming stripped 1 base from V and 0 bases from J, with 8 bases between. The CDR3 DNA reads TGTGCCAGCAGCTTAGGAGGGACTAGCACAGATACGCAGTATTTT. Encoded protein: CASSLGGTSTDTQYF.

Notes on this clonotype: The junction does not match germline at one end; this may be a read error. The DNA of the CDR3 is TGTGCCAGCAGCCACAGCCTGCGTAAGGACTTC. As protein: CASSHSLRKDF. V gene TRBV11-2 combines with J gene TRBJ2-7; D gene unclear. The CDR3 sequence is 11 residues long. The germline V gene has CDR1 SGHAT and CDR2 FQNNGV. Together with reference TRBV11-2 and TRBJ2-7, the CDR3 gives the full variable domain: EAGVAQSPRYKIIEKRQSVAFWCNPISGHATLYWYQQILGQGPKLLIQFQNNGVVDDSQLPKDRFSAERLKGVDSTLKIQPAKLEDSAVYLCASSHSLRKDFGPGTRLTVT.

Many counts were recorded for this clonotype. CDR3 bases: TGTGCCAGCAGTCGGAACAGGGGGAATTCACCCCTCCACTTT. Residues: CASSRNRGNSPLHF. The chain uses TRBV6-5 and TRBJ1-6; TRBD1 aligns across 8 bases. Germline CDR1 MNHEY, CDR2 SVGAGI. The CDR3 spans 14 residues. V shed 5 bases and J 7 bases; nucleotides not matched to a gene: 4.

A few counts support this clonotype. V gene TRBV5-1 combines with J gene TRBJ2-1, with 7 bases that match TRBD2. With V trimmed by 1 base and J by 10 bases, 11 bases remained unmatched. Germline CDR1 is SGHRS and CDR2 is YFSETQ. This CDR3 comprises 15 residues. The CDR3 spells CASSLRAGVQSEQFF. The CDR3 coding sequence is TGCGCCAGCAGCTTGCGGGCGGGGGTACAATCGGAGCAGTTCTTC.

The rearrangement uses TRBV12-3 or TRBV12-4 and TRBJ2-7, with D possibly TRBD2 on 6 matching bases. Trimming pared 6 bases from V and 3 bases from J, leaving 24 bases between. The CDR3 runs to 17 residues. This chain's CDR3 is CASSSVDGAGLLYEQYF. The DNA of the CDR3 is TGTGCCAGCAGCTCAGTGGATGGCGCGGGGTTGCTCTACGAGCAGTACTTC.

This clonotype was counted ten times or more. This rearrangement joins TRBV27 to TRBJ2-7; D uncertain. The CDR3 contains 13 residues. Germline V lookup: CDR1 MNHEY, CDR2 SMNVEV (reference sequence). Between the trimmed V and J ends, which lost 5 bases and 0 bases, there was a span of 8 bases. The CDR3 spells CASSKQSSYEQYF. The CDR3 DNA follows: TGTGCCAGCAGTAAGCAAAGCTCCTACGAGCAGTACTTC.

This clonotype has ten or more counts. V is TRBV9 and J is TRBJ2-3; D remains ambiguous. This CDR3 comprises 15 residues. V lost 6 bases, J lost 4 bases, and 18 bases lay in between. Germline V CDR1 and CDR2: SGDLS, YYNGEE. CDR3 DNA sequence: TGTGCCAGCACTTCGGAGCTTAGTAAGGCAGATACGCAGTATTTT. Its protein is CASTSELSKADTQYF. The full variable domain, rest sourced from reference TRBV9 and TRBJ2-3, is DSGVTQTPKHLITATGQRVTLRCSPRSGDLSVYWYQQSLDQGLQFLIQYYNGEERAKGNILERFSAQQFPDLHSELNLSSLELGDSALYFCASTSELSKADTQYFGPGTRLTVL.

This clonotype was counted a few times. V gene TRBV10-3 combines with J gene TRBJ2-1; D might be TRBD2 (7 bases). V gave up 11 bases and J gave up 8 bases, with 13 bases separating them. The germline CDR1 and CDR2 sequences are ENHRY and SYGVKD. The CDR3 loop spans 11 amino acids. The CDR3 here is CAVQGRDEQFF. DNA for the CDR3: TGTGCCGTCCAGGGGAGGGATGAGCAGTTCTTC.

This clonotype was seen repeatedly, ten times or more. This chain uses TRBV4-1 with TRBJ1-5; tentatively, D is TRBD1 (6 bases). Germline-derived CDR1 and CDR2 are MGHRA and YSYEKL. This CDR3 region has 16 residues. V was shortened by 4 bases and J by 2 bases, with 15 bases between the two germline ends. The CDR3 DNA reads as TGCGCCAGCAGCCGAGTAGGGGGAAGGGGCAATCAGCCCCAGCATTTT. Amino acid sequence: CASSRVGGRGNQPQHF.

There are a few counts of this clonotype. V usage is TRBV10-3 and J usage is TRBJ2-1; 7 nucleotides line up with TRBD2. The germline V gene has CDR1 ENHRY and CDR2 SYGVKD. The CDR3 loop spans 15 amino acids. The trim removed 6 bases at V and 6 bases at J, leaving 11 bases unmatched. The CDR3 spells CAIRAGTKGVNEQFF. The CDR3 bases are TGTGCCATCAGAGCCGGGACTAAGGGCGTCAATGAGCAGTTCTTC.

About this clonotype itself: A clone one base away is much larger, so this may be a read error. The chain couples TRBV4-2 to TRBJ2-2; D remains unclear. This CDR3 contains 15 residues. Looked up from germline, CDR1 is LGHNA and CDR2 is YNFKEQ. Trimming pared 0 bases from V and 6 bases from J, leaving 11 bases between. The DNA of the CDR3 is TGTGCCAGCAGCCAAGAACGAGCAGCCGCCGGGGAGCTGTTTTTT. Its protein product is CASSQERAAAGELFF.

V is TRBV4-3 and J is TRBJ2-5, with 12 bases lining up with TRBD2. This CDR3 is 14 amino acids long. V shed 6 bases and J 14 bases; nucleotides not matched to a gene: 13. From germline, CDR1 is LGHNA and CDR2 YSLEER. CDR3 nucleotide sequence: TGCGCCAGCAGTCGGGGGACTAGCGGGCTATGCGATTACTTC. Residues: CASSRGTSGLCDYF.

In this sample, this clonotype turned up many times. The rearrangement links TRBV12-3 or TRBV12-4 to TRBJ1-1; no firm D call. This CDR3 is built from 13 residues. Trimming removed 7 bases from V and 6 bases from J, with 15 bases in between. The CDR3 region has the DNA TGTGCCAGCATCTCCCCTCTGGTGGCTGAAGCTTTCTTT. This translates into CASISPLVAEAFF.

This clonotype was picked up many times. The chain uses TRBV5-1 and TRBJ2-1; D uncertain. The ends were cut back, 0 bases at V and 10 bases at J, with 5 bases in the middle. Per the germline V gene, CDR1 is SGHRS and CDR2 is YFSETQ. The CDR3 has 11 amino acids. CDR3 coding DNA: TGCGCCAGCAGCTTGGGTTACGAGCAGTTCTTC. Residues: CASSLGYEQFF.

This clonotype was seen repeatedly, ten times or more. DNA for the CDR3: TGCAGTGCTAGTCCCGCGCGCGGGGTCATCTACGAGCAGTACTTC. It is translated as CSASPARGVIYEQYF. V is TRBV20-1 and J is TRBJ2-7; the D gene is possibly TRBD2 (6 bases). The V end lost 3 bases, the J end lost 3 bases, and 18 bases lay between the germline ends. Germline V gene sequence: CDR1 DFQATT, CDR2 SNEGSKA (reference sequence). The CDR3 runs 15 residues.

This clonotype has just a few counts. The CDR3, as DNA: TGTGCCAGCAGCTCTTCAACTTACGGCTACACCTTC. Encoded protein: CASSSSTYGYTF. The chain links TRBV7-9 to TRBJ1-2; D remains unclear. V was trimmed by 4 bases and J by 8 bases, leaving 11 bases between them. This CDR3 spans 12 amino acids. The germline V gene encodes CDR1 SEHNR and CDR2 FQNEAQ (reference sequence).

This clonotype was counted at least ten times. The genes are TRBV4-1 and TRBJ1-1; D may be TRBD1 (6 bases). Germline CDR1 MGHRA, CDR2 YSYEKL. The CDR3 length is 14 residues. Trimming stripped 8 bases from V and 1 base from J, with 14 bases between. In nucleotides, the CDR3 is TGCGCCAGCGGCGGCGTGACAGGGAACACTGAAGCTTTCTTT. It encodes CASGGVTGNTEAFF.

The chain employs TRBV6-2 or TRBV6-3 and TRBJ1-5; 8 bases fit TRBD1. The length of the CDR3 is 15 residues. The trim removed 6 bases at V and 4 bases at J, leaving 8 bases unmatched. Germline CDR1 reads MNHEY; CDR2 reads SVGEGT. CDR3 nucleotide sequence: TGTGCCAGCAGGCCCTTGGACAGGGAAAATCAGCCCCAGCATTTT. Its protein is CASRPLDRENQPQHF.

This clonotype was seen a few times. The gene calls are TRBV10-3 and TRBJ1-4, with D unclear. The CDR3 consists of 16 residues. Trimming left V 1 base short and J 8 bases short, with 17 bases between. Germline CDR1 reads ENHRY; CDR2 reads SYGVKD. This CDR3 reads CAISEFEGDSREKLFF. In nucleotides, the CDR3 is TGTGCCATCAGTGAGTTCGAGGGAGATTCGCGAGAAAAACTGTTTTTT.

J is TRBJ1-4 and V is TRBV7-2; 9 nucleotides agree with TRBD1. From germline, CDR1 is SGHTA and CDR2 FQGNSA. This CDR3 contains 16 residues. V trimming: 0 bases; J trimming: 4 bases; junction bases outside the gene matches: 3. The chain's CDR3 is CASSLATGGHNEKLFF. CDR3 DNA sequence: TGTGCCAGCAGCTTAGCGACAGGGGGTCATAATGAAAAACTGTTTTTT.

This clonotype was recorded many times. J is TRBJ2-7 and V is TRBV29-1; 7 positions match TRBD1. Germline loops: CDR1 SQVTM, CDR2 ANQGSEA. CDR3 size: 11 residues. Trimming at V came to 6 bases and at J to 6 bases, leaving 5 bases not matched to a gene. The CDR3, as DNA: TGCAGCGTGAGACAGGGTCTCGAGCAGTACTTC. Its protein is CSVRQGLEQYF.